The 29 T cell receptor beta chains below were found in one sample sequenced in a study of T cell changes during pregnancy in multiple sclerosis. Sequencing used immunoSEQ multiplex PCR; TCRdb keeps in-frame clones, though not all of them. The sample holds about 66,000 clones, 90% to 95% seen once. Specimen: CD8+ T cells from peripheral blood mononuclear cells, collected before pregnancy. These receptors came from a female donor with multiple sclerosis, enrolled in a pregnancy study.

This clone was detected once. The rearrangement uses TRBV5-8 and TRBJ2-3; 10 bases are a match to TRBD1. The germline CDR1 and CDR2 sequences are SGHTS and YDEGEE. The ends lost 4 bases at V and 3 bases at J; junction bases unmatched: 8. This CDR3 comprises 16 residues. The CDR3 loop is CASSQPGTGETDTQYF. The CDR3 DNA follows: TGTGCCAGCAGCCAACCCGGGACAGGGGAGACAGATACGCAGTATTTT.

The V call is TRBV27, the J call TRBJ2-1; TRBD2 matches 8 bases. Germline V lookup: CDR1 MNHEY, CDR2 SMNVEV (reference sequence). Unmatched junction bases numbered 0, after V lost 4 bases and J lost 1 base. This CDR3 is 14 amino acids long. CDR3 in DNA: TGTGCCAGCAGTTCGGGGGGGTCCTACAATGAGCAGTTCTTC. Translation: CASSSGGSYNEQFF.

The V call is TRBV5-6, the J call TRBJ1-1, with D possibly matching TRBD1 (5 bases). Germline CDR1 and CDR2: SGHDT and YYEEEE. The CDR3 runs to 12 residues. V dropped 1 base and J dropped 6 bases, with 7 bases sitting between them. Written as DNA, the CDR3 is TGTGCCAGCAGCTTGACAGGAGCTGAAGCTTTCTTT. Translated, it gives CASSLTGAEAFF.

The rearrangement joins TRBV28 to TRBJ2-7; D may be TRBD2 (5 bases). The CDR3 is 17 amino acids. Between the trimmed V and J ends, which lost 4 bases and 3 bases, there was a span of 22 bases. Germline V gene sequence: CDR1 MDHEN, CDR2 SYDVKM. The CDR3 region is CASSSPPSGWQNYEQYF. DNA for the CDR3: TGTGCCAGCAGTTCACCCCCCTCGGGGTGGCAGAACTACGAGCAGTACTTC.

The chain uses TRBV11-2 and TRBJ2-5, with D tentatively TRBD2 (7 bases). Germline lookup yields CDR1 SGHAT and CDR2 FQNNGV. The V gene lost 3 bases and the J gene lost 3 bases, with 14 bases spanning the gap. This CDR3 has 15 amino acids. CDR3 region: CASSLARGGKETQYF. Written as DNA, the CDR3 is TGTGCCAGCAGCTTGGCTAGGGGGGGGAAAGAGACCCAGTACTTC.

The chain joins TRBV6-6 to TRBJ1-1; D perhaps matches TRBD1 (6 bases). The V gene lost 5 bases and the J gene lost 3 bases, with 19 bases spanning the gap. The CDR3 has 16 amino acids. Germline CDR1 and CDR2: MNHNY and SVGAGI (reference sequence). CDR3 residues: CASSPVRQGRDTEAFF. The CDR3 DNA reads TGTGCCAGCAGTCCGGTTCGGCAGGGGAGGGACACTGAAGCTTTCTTT.

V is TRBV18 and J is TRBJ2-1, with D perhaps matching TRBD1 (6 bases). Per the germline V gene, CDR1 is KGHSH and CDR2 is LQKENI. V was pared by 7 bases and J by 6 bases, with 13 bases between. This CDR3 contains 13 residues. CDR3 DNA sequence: TGTGCCAGCTTTGCTCCGGACAGCAATGAGCAGTTCTTC. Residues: CASFAPDSNEQFF. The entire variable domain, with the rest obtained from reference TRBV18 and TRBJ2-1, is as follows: NAGVMQNPRHLVRRRGQEARLRCSPMKGHSHVYWYRQLPEEGLKFMVYLQKENIIDESGMPKERFSAEFPKEGPSILRIQQVVRGDSAAYFCASFAPDSNEQFFGPGTRLTVL.

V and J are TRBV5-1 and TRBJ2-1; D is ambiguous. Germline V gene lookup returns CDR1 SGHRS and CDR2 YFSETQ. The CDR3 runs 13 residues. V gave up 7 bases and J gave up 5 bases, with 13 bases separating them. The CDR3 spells CASGDGSDNEQFF. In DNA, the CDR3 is TGCGCCAGCGGAGACGGATCCGACAATGAGCAGTTCTTC.

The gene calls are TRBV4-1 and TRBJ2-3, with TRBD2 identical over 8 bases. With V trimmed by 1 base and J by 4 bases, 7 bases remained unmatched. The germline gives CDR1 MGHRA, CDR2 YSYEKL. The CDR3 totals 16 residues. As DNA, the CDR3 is TGCGCCAGCAGCCAAGGGACGGGGGGGCCACCAGATACGCAGTATTTT. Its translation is CASSQGTGGPPDTQYF.

The CDR3 spells CASSLIRDSGGYTF. DNA for the CDR3: TGTGCCAGCAGTTTAATCAGGGACAGTGGTGGCTACACCTTC. This rearrangement joins TRBV27 to TRBJ1-2, with 7 bases identical to TRBD1. The trim removed 2 bases at V and 7 bases at J, leaving 7 bases unmatched. Germline-derived CDR1 and CDR2 are MNHEY and SMNVEV (reference sequence). The CDR3 contains 14 residues.

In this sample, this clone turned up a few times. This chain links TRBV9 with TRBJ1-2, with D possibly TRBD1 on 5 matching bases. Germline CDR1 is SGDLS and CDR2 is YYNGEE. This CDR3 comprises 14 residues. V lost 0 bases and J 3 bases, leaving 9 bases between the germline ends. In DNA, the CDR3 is TGTGCCAGCAGCGTAGTGGGGGGGGACTATGGCTACACCTTC. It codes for CASSVVGGDYGYTF.

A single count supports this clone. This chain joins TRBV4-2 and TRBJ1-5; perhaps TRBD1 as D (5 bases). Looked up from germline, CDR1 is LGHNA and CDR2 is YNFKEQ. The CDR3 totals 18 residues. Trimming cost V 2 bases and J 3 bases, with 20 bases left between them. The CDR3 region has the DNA TGTGCCAGCAGCCAATTCGCGACCCAGACAGAACTCAATCAGCCCCAGCATTTT. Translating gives CASSQFATQTELNQPQHF.

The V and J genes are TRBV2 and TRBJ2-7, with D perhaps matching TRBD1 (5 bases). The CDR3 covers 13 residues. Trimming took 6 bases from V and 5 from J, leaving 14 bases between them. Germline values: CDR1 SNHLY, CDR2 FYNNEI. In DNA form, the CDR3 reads TGTGCCAGCAGCGACAGATCTATAAACGAGCAGTACTTC. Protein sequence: CASSDRSINEQYF.

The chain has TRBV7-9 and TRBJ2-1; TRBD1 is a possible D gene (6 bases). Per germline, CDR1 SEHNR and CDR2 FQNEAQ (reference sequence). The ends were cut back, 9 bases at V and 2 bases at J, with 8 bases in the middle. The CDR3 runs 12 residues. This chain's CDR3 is CASEGAYNEQFF. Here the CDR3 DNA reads TGTGCCAGTGAGGGGGCCTACAATGAGCAGTTCTTC.

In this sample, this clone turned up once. The CDR3 loop reads CSAAGSGGAETQYF. The CDR3 DNA reads as TGCAGCGCAGCCGGAAGCGGGGGCGCGGAGACCCAGTACTTC. This sequence joins TRBV29-1 and TRBJ2-5, with 8 bases matching TRBD2. The trim removed 7 bases at V and 5 bases at J, leaving 12 bases unmatched. Per the germline V gene, CDR1 is SQVTM and CDR2 is ANQGSEA. This CDR3 has 14 residues.

The CDR3 bases are TGTGCCAGCAGGCAGGGGGCTTCGAACACTGAAGCTTTCTTT. Its protein is CASRQGASNTEAFF. This rearrangement joins TRBV6-5 to TRBJ1-1; the match to TRBD1 covers 8 bases. Looked up from germline, CDR1 is MNHEY and CDR2 is SVGAGI. The junction had 4 bases not matched to a gene; V was cut back by 6 bases and J by 1 base. The CDR3 has 14 amino acids.

For the CDR3, the DNA is TGCGCCAGCAGCCAAGAGTTAACGGGCAATGAGCAGTTCTTC. Translated: CASSQELTGNEQFF. V and J are TRBV4-1 and TRBJ2-1, with D uncertain. V lost 0 bases and J 6 bases, leaving 9 bases between the germline ends. The CDR3 has 14 amino acids. Per germline, CDR1 MGHRA and CDR2 YSYEKL.

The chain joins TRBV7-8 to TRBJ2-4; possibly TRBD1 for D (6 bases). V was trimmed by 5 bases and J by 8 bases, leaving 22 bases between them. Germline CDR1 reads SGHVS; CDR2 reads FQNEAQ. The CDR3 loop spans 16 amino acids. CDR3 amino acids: CASSSSTGPSKDIQYF. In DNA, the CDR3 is TGTGCCAGCAGCAGTTCGACAGGTCCTTCCAAGGACATTCAGTACTTC.

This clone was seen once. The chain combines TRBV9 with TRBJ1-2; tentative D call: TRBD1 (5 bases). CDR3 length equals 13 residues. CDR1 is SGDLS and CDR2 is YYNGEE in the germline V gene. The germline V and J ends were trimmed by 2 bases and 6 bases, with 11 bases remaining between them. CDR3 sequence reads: CASSVDGAHGYTF. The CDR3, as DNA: TGTGCCAGCAGCGTTGATGGGGCACATGGCTACACCTTC. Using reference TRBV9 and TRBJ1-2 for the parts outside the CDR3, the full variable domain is DSGVTQTPKHLITATGQRVTLRCSPRSGDLSVYWYQQSLDQGLQFLIQYYNGEERAKGNILERFSAQQFPDLHSELNLSSLELGDSALYFCASSVDGAHGYTFGSGTRLTVV.

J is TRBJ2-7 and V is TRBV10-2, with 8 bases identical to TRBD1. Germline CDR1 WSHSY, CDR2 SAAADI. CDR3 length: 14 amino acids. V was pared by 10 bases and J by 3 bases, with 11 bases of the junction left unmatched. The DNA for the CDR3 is TGCGCCACCACCACCGGCAGGGGGCACTACGAGCAGTACTTC. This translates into CATTTGRGHYEQYF.

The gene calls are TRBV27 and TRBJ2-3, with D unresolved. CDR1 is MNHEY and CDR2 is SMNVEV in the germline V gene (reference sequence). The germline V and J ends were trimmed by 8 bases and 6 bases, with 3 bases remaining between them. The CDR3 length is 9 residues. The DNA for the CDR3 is TGTGCCAGCTCGGATACGCAGTATTTT. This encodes CASSDTQYF.

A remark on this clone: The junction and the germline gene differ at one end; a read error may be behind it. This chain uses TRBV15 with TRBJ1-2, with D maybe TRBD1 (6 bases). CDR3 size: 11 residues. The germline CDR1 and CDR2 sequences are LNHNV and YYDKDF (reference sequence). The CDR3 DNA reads TGTGCCACCAGCGGGGACACCGTGGAGTCCTTC. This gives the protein CATSGDTVESF.

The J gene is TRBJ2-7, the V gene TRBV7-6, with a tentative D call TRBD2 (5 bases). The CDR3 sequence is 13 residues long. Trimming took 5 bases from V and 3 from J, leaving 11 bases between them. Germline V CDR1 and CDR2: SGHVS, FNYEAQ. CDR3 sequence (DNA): TGTGCCAGCAGCCCCGCTGAGGGCTACGAGCAGTACTTC. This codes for CASSPAEGYEQYF.

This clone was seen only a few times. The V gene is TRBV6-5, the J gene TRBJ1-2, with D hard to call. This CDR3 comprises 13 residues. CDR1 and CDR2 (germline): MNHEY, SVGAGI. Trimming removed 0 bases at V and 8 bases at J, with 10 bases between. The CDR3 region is CASSYSERWGYTF. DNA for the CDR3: TGTGCCAGCAGTTACTCGGAGCGCTGGGGCTACACCTTC.

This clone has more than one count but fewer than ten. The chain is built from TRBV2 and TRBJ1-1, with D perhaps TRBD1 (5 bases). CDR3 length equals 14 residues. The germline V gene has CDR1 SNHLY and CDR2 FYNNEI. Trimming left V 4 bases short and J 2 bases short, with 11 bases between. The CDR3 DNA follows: TGTGCCAGCAGTGCGGCCAGGGCTAACACTGAAGCTTTCTTT. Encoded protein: CASSAARANTEAFF. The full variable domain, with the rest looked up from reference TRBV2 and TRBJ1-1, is EPEVTQTPSHQVTQMGQEVILRCVPISNHLYFYWYRQILGQKVEFLVSFYNNEISEKSEIFDDQFSVERPDGSNFTLKIRSTKLEDSAMYFCASSAARANTEAFFGQGTRLTVV.

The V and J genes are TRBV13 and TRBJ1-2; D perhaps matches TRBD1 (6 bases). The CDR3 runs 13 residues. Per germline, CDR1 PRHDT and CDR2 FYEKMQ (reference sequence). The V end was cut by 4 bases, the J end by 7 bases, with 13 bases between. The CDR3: CASSSGGGAGYTF. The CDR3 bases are TGTGCCAGCAGCTCCGGCGGGGGGGCTGGCTACACCTTC. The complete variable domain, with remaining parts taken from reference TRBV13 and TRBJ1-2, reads AAGVIQSPRHLIKEKRETATLKCYPIPRHDTVYWYQQGPGQDPQFLISFYEKMQSDKGSIPDRFSAQQFSDYHSELNMSSLELGDSALYFCASSSGGGAGYTFGSGTRLTVV.

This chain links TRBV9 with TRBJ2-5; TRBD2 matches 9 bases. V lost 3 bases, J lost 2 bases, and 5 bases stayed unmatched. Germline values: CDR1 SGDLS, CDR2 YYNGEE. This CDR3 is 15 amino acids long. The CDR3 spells CASSAASGVQETQYF. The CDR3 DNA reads TGTGCCAGCAGCGCAGCTAGCGGGGTACAAGAGACCCAGTACTTC.

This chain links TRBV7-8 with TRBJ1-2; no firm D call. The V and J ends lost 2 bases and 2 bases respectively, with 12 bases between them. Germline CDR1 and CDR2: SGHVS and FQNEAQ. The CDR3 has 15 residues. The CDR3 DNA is TGTGCCAGCAGCTTATCTCCGGGGATAAACTATGGCTACACCTTC. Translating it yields CASSLSPGINYGYTF.

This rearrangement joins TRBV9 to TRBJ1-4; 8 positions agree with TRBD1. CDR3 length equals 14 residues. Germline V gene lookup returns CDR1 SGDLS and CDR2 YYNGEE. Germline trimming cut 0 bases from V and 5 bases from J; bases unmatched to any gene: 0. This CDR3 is CASSVGDRNEKLFF. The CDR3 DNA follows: TGTGCCAGCAGCGTAGGGGACAGGAATGAAAAACTGTTTTTT.